These 21 T cell receptor beta chains were sequenced from one sample in a study of PD-L1 blockade in urothelial cancer. The method was immunoSEQ multiplex PCR; TCRdb's version includes in-frame clones alone and lacks a portion of them. The sample has fewer than 50,000 clones, nearly 90% seen once. Sequenced here: PBMCs, sampled around atezolizumab (anti-PD-L1) treatment. These receptors were taken from a man aged 55 to 70 with urothelial cancer.

The J gene is TRBJ1-2, the V gene TRBV27; 7 nucleotides align to TRBD1. The junction had 2 bases not matched to a gene; V was cut back by 5 bases and J by 2 bases. This CDR3 is built from 13 residues. Germline V gene lookup returns CDR1 MNHEY and CDR2 SMNVEV (reference sequence). The CDR3: CASSAGQNYGYTF. CDR3 nucleotides: TGTGCCAGCAGTGCGGGACAGAACTATGGCTACACCTTC.

CDR3 nucleotides: TGTGCCAGCAACGAGGGCCGAGCGGCAGCCCATCAGCCCCAGCATTTT. It codes for CASNEGRAAAHQPQHF. V is TRBV28 and J is TRBJ1-5, with unresolved D. The germline V and J ends were trimmed by 7 bases and 5 bases, with 21 bases remaining between them. Germline CDR1 reads MDHEN; CDR2 reads SYDVKM. The CDR3 spans 16 residues. The full variable domain, completed using reference TRBV28 and TRBJ1-5, is DVKVTQSSRYLVKRTGEKVFLECVQDMDHENMFWYRQDPGLGLRLIYFSYDVKMKEKGDIPEGYSVSREKKERFSLILESASTNQTSMYLCASNEGRAAAHQPQHFGDGTRLSIL.

The genes are TRBV5-5 and TRBJ1-1, with TRBD1 identical over 8 bases. With 0 bases clipped from V and 7 bases from J, the junction kept 14 bases outside the gene matches. In germline, CDR1 is SGHKS, CDR2 YYEKEE (reference sequence). This CDR3 has 17 amino acids. CDR3 bases: TGTGCCAGCAGCTTGGGGACAGGGACGATTTTACAGGGTGAAGCTTTCTTT. The encoded protein is CASSLGTGTILQGEAFF.

This chain links TRBV29-1 with TRBJ2-7; D might be TRBD2 (5 bases). Trimming stripped 4 bases from V and 2 bases from J, with 15 bases between. CDR1 is SQVTM, CDR2 ANQGSEA, per germline. This CDR3 contains 14 residues. CDR3 DNA: TGCAGCGTTGGAACCCTGAGGGCAGCCTACGAGCAGTACTTC. It is translated as CSVGTLRAAYEQYF.

V and J are TRBV29-1 and TRBJ1-2; 7 bases align to TRBD1. The trim removed 6 bases at V and 1 base at J, leaving 8 bases unmatched. The CDR3 is made up of 14 amino acids. CDR1 SQVTM and CDR2 ANQGSEA come from the germline V gene. The CDR3 region is CSVHDRALNYGYTF. The CDR3 bases are TGCAGCGTCCACGACAGGGCACTTAACTATGGCTACACCTTC.

The chain recombines TRBV7-9 with TRBJ2-5; D remains ambiguous. Germline loops: CDR1 SEHNR, CDR2 FQNEAQ (reference sequence). The CDR3 sequence is 14 residues long. Trimming pared 5 bases from V and 4 bases from J, leaving 14 bases between. In DNA form, the CDR3 reads TGTGCCAGCAGCCGTTCGGGTTCGGGAGAGACCCAGTACTTC. As protein: CASSRSGSGETQYF. Complete variable domain (other parts from reference TRBV7-9 and TRBJ2-5): DTGVSQNPRHKITKRGQNVTFRCDPISEHNRLYWYRQTLGQGPEFLTYFQNEAQLEKSRLLSDRFSAERPKGSFSTLEIQRTEQGDSAMYLCASSRSGSGETQYFGPGTRLLVL.

The chain has TRBV6-1 and TRBJ2-6, with 7 bases fitting TRBD1. Trimming removed 4 bases from V and 0 bases from J; junction bases left unmatched: 9. The germline gives CDR1 MNHNS, CDR2 SASEGT. This CDR3 contains 18 residues. The CDR3 DNA sequence: TGTGCCAGCAGTGCCCGGGACAGCCGTCGCTCTGGGGCCAACGTCCTGACTTTC. Protein sequence: CASSARDSRRSGANVLTF.

V and J are TRBV11-1 and TRBJ1-1, with TRBD1 matching 7 bases. V was clipped by 3 bases and J by 3 bases; unmatched bases: 4. Germline lookup yields CDR1 SGHAT and CDR2 FQDESV (reference sequence). CDR3 size: 14 residues. CDR3 DNA: TGTGCCAGCAGCTTGACAGGGCCCCACACTGAAGCTTTCTTT. Protein sequence: CASSLTGPHTEAFF. The complete variable domain, with remaining parts taken from reference TRBV11-1 and TRBJ1-1, reads EAEVAQSPRYKITEKSQAVAFWCDPISGHATLYWYRQILGQGPELLVQFQDESVVDDSQLPKDRFSAERLKGVDSTLKIQPAELGDSAMYLCASSLTGPHTEAFFGQGTRLTVV.

V is TRBV5-1 and J is TRBJ2-3; D may be TRBD1 (5 bases). Between the trimmed V and J ends, which lost 9 bases and 0 bases, there was a span of 17 bases. Germline V gene sequence: CDR1 SGHRS, CDR2 YFSETQ. CDR3 length: 15 amino acids. CDR3 loop: CATRQTSTSTDTQYF. The CDR3 nucleotides read TGCGCCACTAGACAGACTTCGACTAGCACAGATACGCAGTATTTT.

The chain employs TRBV5-1 and TRBJ1-2; 8 bases line up with TRBD1. The CDR3 contains 17 residues. V shed 0 bases, J shed 0 bases, and the junction held 7 bases outside the gene matches. Germline V gives CDR1 SGHRS, CDR2 YFSETQ. The CDR3 nucleotides are TGCGCCAGCAGCTTGGTTTTGACAGGGGATACTAACTATGGCTACACCTTC. This encodes CASSLVLTGDTNYGYTF. The full variable domain, in which reference TRBV5-1 and TRBJ1-2 provide the parts outside the CDR3, is KAGVTQTPRYLIKTRGQQVTLSCSPISGHRSVSWYQQTPGQGLQFLFEYFSETQRNKGNFPGRFSGRQFSNSRSEMNVSTLELGDSALYLCASSLVLTGDTNYGYTFGSGTRLTVV.

The chain recombines TRBV11-3 with TRBJ1-3, with D tentatively TRBD1 (6 bases). The CDR3 runs to 15 residues. CDR1 and CDR2 from the germline V gene are SGHNT and YENEEA. The V gene lost 5 bases and the J gene lost 7 bases, with 18 bases spanning the gap. Written as DNA, the CDR3 is TGTGCCAGCAGCCCGGGTCCTGGGACACAGAACACCATATATTTT. It is translated as CASSPGPGTQNTIYF.

V and J are TRBV19 and TRBJ2-7; 11 bases line up with TRBD1. CDR3 size: 15 residues. With V trimmed by 5 bases and J by 3 bases, 6 bases remained unmatched. Germline loops: CDR1 LNHDA, CDR2 SQIVND (reference sequence). For the CDR3, the DNA is TGTGCCAGTAGTTTTTATGGGACAGGGGGCTACGAGCAGTACTTC. Its protein product is CASSFYGTGGYEQYF. The full variable domain, rest sourced from reference TRBV19 and TRBJ2-7, is DGGITQSPKYLFRKEGQNVTLSCEQNLNHDAMYWYRQDPGQGLRLIYYSQIVNDFQKGDIAEGYSVSREKKESFPLTVTSAQKNPTAFYLCASSFYGTGGYEQYFGPGTRLTVT.

This sequence joins TRBV4-1 and TRBJ1-5, with a weak D call TRBD1 (5 bases). The germline V and J ends were trimmed by 1 base and 5 bases, with 21 bases remaining between them. CDR1 MGHRA and CDR2 YSYEKL come from the germline V gene. The CDR3 runs to 18 residues. CDR3 residues: CASSQGRLGRGGDQPQHF. The CDR3 nucleotides read TGCGCCAGCAGCCAAGGCCGTTTGGGGCGGGGCGGTGATCAGCCCCAGCATTTT.

This CDR3 is CASSLAWGLENEQFF. The CDR3 nucleotides read TGCGCCAGCAGCTTGGCCTGGGGACTAGAAAATGAGCAGTTCTTC. The chain uses TRBV5-1 and TRBJ2-1; TRBD2 agrees at 8 bases. This CDR3 has 15 amino acids. CDR1 and CDR2 from the germline V gene are SGHRS and YFSETQ. J gave up 7 bases and V 0 bases, and 6 bases lay outside the gene matches.

The chain joins TRBV28 to TRBJ1-1; D gene uncertain. Trimming cost V 8 bases and J 2 bases, with 6 bases left between them. CDR1 is MDHEN and CDR2 is SYDVKM in the germline V gene. This CDR3 has 11 residues. The CDR3 nucleotides read TGTGCCAGCGAGGGAAACACTGAAGCTTTCTTT. This translates into CASEGNTEAFF.

The chain links TRBV30 to TRBJ2-1, with TRBD2 matching over 10 bases. Germline values: CDR1 GTSNPN, CDR2 SVGIG (reference sequence). The CDR3 sequence is 15 residues long. Trimming cost V 3 bases and J 2 bases; bases outside gene matches: 4. CDR3: CAWRRTSGTYNEQFF. DNA for the CDR3: TGTGCCTGGAGGAGGACTAGCGGTACCTACAATGAGCAGTTCTTC.

V and J are TRBV7-9 and TRBJ2-2; TRBD1 aligns across 7 bases. CDR3 length equals 17 residues. Germline loops: CDR1 SEHNR, CDR2 FQNEAQ (reference sequence). V shed 4 bases, J shed 7 bases, and the junction held 15 bases outside the gene matches. In nucleotides, the CDR3 is TGTGCCAGCAGCTCCCCCCAAGCAGGGGGTAGTGGCGGGGAGCTGTTTTTT. Amino acid sequence: CASSSPQAGGSGGELFF.

This chain uses TRBV7-9 with TRBJ2-5, with D perhaps matching TRBD2 (6 bases). The CDR3 spans 15 residues. V shed 5 bases and J shed 1 base, with 14 bases lying between them. The germline V gene has CDR1 SEHNR and CDR2 FQNEAQ (reference sequence). The CDR3 spells CASSQIRGLQETQYF. In nucleotides, the CDR3 is TGTGCCAGCAGCCAAATTAGGGGACTCCAAGAGACCCAGTACTTC.

There are a few counts of this clone. The gene calls are TRBV27 and TRBJ2-1, with a weak D call TRBD2 (6 bases). The CDR3 runs to 14 residues. CDR1 and CDR2 from the germline V gene are MNHEY and SMNVEV (reference sequence). V was cut by 8 bases and J by 0 bases, with 11 bases left in between. The CDR3 sequence is CASRGSNSYNEQFF. In nucleotides, the CDR3 is TGTGCCAGCCGGGGGTCGAACTCCTACAATGAGCAGTTCTTC.

The CDR3 nucleotides are TGTGCCAGCAGCACCGGACTAGCCTCCGAGCAGTACTTC. It encodes CASSTGLASEQYF. The J gene is TRBJ2-7, the V gene TRBV7-3, with TRBD2 identical over 8 bases. This CDR3 has 13 amino acids. Germline loops: CDR1 SGHTA, CDR2 FQGTGA. After removal of 5 bases from V and 6 bases from J, the junction contained 6 bases not matched to a gene.

The chain recombines TRBV21-1 with TRBJ1-2; the table's D call, TRBD1, has no DNA check behind it. TRBV21-1 is a documented pseudogene. The CDR3 is made up of 17 amino acids. The CDR3 is CASSPPGTQGGDYGYTF. The CDR3 DNA reads TGTGCCAGCAGCCCCCCGGGGACACAGGGGGGAGACTATGGCTACACCTTC.